The 23 T cell receptor beta chains reported below all come from one sample, sequenced in a study of cytomegalovirus exposure and HLA in healthy donors. Vbeta (60) and Jbeta (13) primers were used in the PCR. Profiling relied on immunoSEQ multiplex PCR, and the TCRdb table lists in-frame clones only, not all of them. Of roughly 200,000 clones listed, 75% to 90% are singletons. Specimen: PBMCs. Source of these receptors: a boy between 2 and 10 years old in good health and CMV-seronegative.

This chain uses TRBV6-1 with TRBJ1-4; TRBD1 is a possible D gene (6 bases). Trimming stripped 8 bases from V and 5 bases from J, with 15 bases between. The germline V gene has CDR1 MNHNS and CDR2 SASEGT. This CDR3 has 14 residues. The CDR3 nucleotides read TGTGCCAGCGCCACAGGGCTACGAAATGAAAAACTGTTTTTT. Protein: CASATGLRNEKLFF.

This clone was picked up one time. This chain connects TRBV5-1 to TRBJ2-1, with 10 nucleotides matching TRBD2. This CDR3 comprises 16 residues. Germline lookup yields CDR1 SGHRS and CDR2 YFSETQ. Trimming at V came to 1 base and at J to 3 bases, leaving 4 bases not matched to a gene. For the CDR3, the DNA is TGCGCCAGCAGCTTGAGACTAGCGGGCATCTACAATGAGCAGTTCTTC. The encoded protein is CASSLRLAGIYNEQFF. Looking up the rest from reference TRBV5-1 and TRBJ2-1 gives the full variable domain: KAGVTQTPRYLIKTRGQQVTLSCSPISGHRSVSWYQQTPGQGLQFLFEYFSETQRNKGNFPGRFSGRQFSNSRSEMNVSTLELGDSALYLCASSLRLAGIYNEQFFGPGTRLTVL.

This chain uses TRBV7-8 with TRBJ2-7; the D gene is possibly TRBD1 (6 bases). CDR3 length equals 15 residues. Per the germline V gene, CDR1 is SGHVS and CDR2 is FQNEAQ. Trimming shortened V by 5 bases and J by 6 bases, and 20 bases separated the two germline ends. CDR3: CASSPPTRTGSEQYF. The CDR3 DNA sequence: TGTGCCAGCAGCCCACCCACAAGAACAGGGAGCGAGCAGTACTTC.

The genes are TRBV13 and TRBJ2-7, with a tentative D call TRBD1 (5 bases). Germline lookup yields CDR1 PRHDT and CDR2 FYEKMQ (reference sequence). Trimming took off 7 bases at V and 5 bases at J, with 18 bases between the two ends. The CDR3 extends over 14 amino acids. The DNA for the CDR3 is TGTGCCAGCACCCTAGGGGCCGCCGAGGACGAGCAGTACTTC. It yields the protein CASTLGAAEDEQYF.

The gene calls are TRBV9 and TRBJ2-3, with 9 bases matching TRBD2. Germline values: CDR1 SGDLS, CDR2 YYNGEE. The CDR3 is made up of 15 amino acids. Unmatched junction bases numbered 3, after V lost 2 bases and J lost 2 bases. The CDR3 nucleotides are TGTGCCAGCAGCGTCGGGACTAGCCCCACAGATACGCAGTATTTT. It translates to CASSVGTSPTDTQYF. The full variable domain, its missing parts supplied by reference TRBV9 and TRBJ2-3, is DSGVTQTPKHLITATGQRVTLRCSPRSGDLSVYWYQQSLDQGLQFLIQYYNGEERAKGNILERFSAQQFPDLHSELNLSSLELGDSALYFCASSVGTSPTDTQYFGPGTRLTVL.

The gene calls are TRBV6-5 and TRBJ2-1; the D is unclear. Deletions cut 7 bases from V and 5 bases from J, with 9 bases between. Germline loops: CDR1 MNHEY, CDR2 SVGAGI. The CDR3 consists of 12 residues. The CDR3 here is CASTRGDNEQFF. In DNA, the CDR3 is TGTGCCAGCACGAGAGGTGACAATGAGCAGTTCTTC.

The J gene is TRBJ1-1, the V gene TRBV6-1; D uncertain. Germline values: CDR1 MNHNS, CDR2 SASEGT. CDR3 length: 14 residues. V lost 5 bases and J 1 base, leaving 11 bases between the germline ends. The chain's CDR3 is CASSFLYRNTEAFF. The CDR3 DNA reads TGTGCCAGCAGTTTTTTGTACAGGAACACTGAAGCTTTCTTT.

The rearrangement links TRBV12-5 to TRBJ1-2; 7 nucleotides agree with TRBD1. CDR1 is LGHNT and CDR2 is FRNRAP in the germline V gene. With 6 bases clipped from V and 4 bases from J, the junction kept 8 bases outside the gene matches. CDR3 size: 14 residues. The CDR3 loop is CASGRDRTGYGYTF. In nucleotides, the CDR3 is TGTGCTAGTGGACGTGATAGGACAGGCTATGGCTACACCTTC. Filled out from reference TRBV12-5 and TRBJ1-2, the complete variable domain reads DARVTQTPRHKVTEMGQEVTMRCQPILGHNTVFWYRQTMMQGLELLAYFRNRAPLDDSGMPKDRFSAEMPDATLATLKIQPSEPRDSAVYFCASGRDRTGYGYTFGSGTRLTVV.

The chain carries TRBV7-6 and TRBJ2-7; 11 bases are a match to TRBD2. This CDR3 spans 16 amino acids. The junction had 7 bases not matched to a gene; V was cut back by 4 bases and J by 2 bases. Germline V gene data show CDR1 as SGHVS and CDR2 as FNYEAQ. In nucleotides, the CDR3 is TGTGCCAGCAGCTCGTACGGGACTAGCGGAACCTACGAGCAGTACTTC. Translation: CASSSYGTSGTYEQYF.

This sequence joins TRBV19 and TRBJ1-1; 7 bases line up with TRBD1. The CDR3 sequence is 14 residues long. The germline CDR1 and CDR2 sequences are LNHDA and SQIVND (reference sequence). The J segment lost 4 bases and the V segment lost 4 bases, leaving 6 bases of the junction unmatched. This chain's CDR3 is CASSNDRVGTEAFF. In DNA form, the CDR3 reads TGTGCCAGTAGTAACGACAGGGTGGGCACTGAAGCTTTCTTT.

This chain connects TRBV6-5 to TRBJ1-3; the match to TRBD1 covers 7 bases. V lost 4 bases, J lost 4 bases, and 7 bases stayed unmatched. The CDR3 consists of 15 residues. Germline loops: CDR1 MNHEY, CDR2 SVGAGI. The CDR3 DNA is TGTGCCAGCAGTTCCAGCCTGGACAGGGGAAACACCATATATTTT. Its translation is CASSSSLDRGNTIYF.

This clone appeared once. This chain connects TRBV30 to TRBJ2-7, with no clear D. The CDR3 runs to 15 residues. V lost 0 bases and J lost 0, with 12 bases in between. The germline CDR1 and CDR2 sequences are GTSNPN and SVGIG (reference sequence). CDR3 sequence (DNA): TGTGCCTGGAGTGTAGCCCCCTATGCCTCCTACGAGCAGTACTTC. Translating it yields CAWSVAPYASYEQYF.

This clone was seen once. This sequence joins TRBV4-1 and TRBJ2-7; unclear D gene. V dropped 0 bases and J dropped 1 base, with 16 bases sitting between them. The germline CDR1 and CDR2 sequences are MGHRA and YSYEKL. The CDR3 covers 17 residues. The CDR3 region has the DNA TGCGCCAGCAGCCAAGATATTCTGGTTGCTAGGTCCTACGAGCAGTACTTC. Its translation: CASSQDILVARSYEQYF.

The V call is TRBV5-1, the J call TRBJ2-1; D possibly corresponds to TRBD2 (6 bases). This CDR3 is 16 amino acids long. Germline CDR1 reads SGHRS; CDR2 reads YFSETQ. V gave up 4 bases and J gave up 5 bases, with 19 bases separating them. The DNA of the CDR3 is TGCGCCAGCAGCAATATTGGCACTAGCTTTGACAATGAGCAGTTCTTC. This gives the protein CASSNIGTSFDNEQFF.

The genes are TRBV16 and TRBJ2-1; D is unresolved. The V gene's germline CDR1 is KGHSY and CDR2 FQNENV. The V and J ends lost 4 bases and 6 bases respectively, with 7 bases between them. The CDR3 sequence is 12 residues long. The CDR3 region has the DNA TGTGCCAGCAGCCTCCTTAGCAATGAGCAGTTCTTC. Residues: CASSLLSNEQFF. Supplemented by reference TRBV16 and TRBJ2-1, the full variable domain reads GEEVAQTPKHLVRGEGQKAKLYCAPIKGHSYVFWYQQVLKNEFKFLISFQNENVFDETGMPKERFSAKCLPNSPCSLEIQATKLEDSAVYFCASSLLSNEQFFGPGTRLTVL.

The gene calls are TRBV19 and TRBJ1-1; possible D gene TRBD1, 5 bases. Trimming left V 3 bases short and J 3 bases short, with 8 bases between. CDR3 length equals 13 residues. Germline loops: CDR1 LNHDA, CDR2 SQIVND (reference sequence). CDR3 coding DNA: TGTGCCAGTAGTATCCTGACAGACACTGAAGCTTTCTTT. Amino acids: CASSILTDTEAFF.

J is TRBJ1-6 and V is TRBV27; 7 positions agree with TRBD1. The CDR3 has 14 amino acids. Germline loops: CDR1 MNHEY, CDR2 SMNVEV (reference sequence). V shed 6 bases, J shed 10 bases, and the junction held 9 bases outside the gene matches. In nucleotides, the CDR3 is TGTGCCAGCAGACTACGACAGGGTCGATCACCCCTCCACTTT. This encodes CASRLRQGRSPLHF.

CDR3 sequence reads: CASSGLAGGPYTDTQYF. DNA for the CDR3: TGTGCCAGCAGCGGACTAGCGGGAGGGCCCTACACAGATACGCAGTATTTT. The chain couples TRBV7-2 to TRBJ2-3; 15 nucleotides match TRBD2. Germline V gives CDR1 SGHTA, CDR2 FQGNSA. The CDR3 contains 17 residues. V gave up 5 bases and J gave up 2 bases; unmatched junction bases: 5.

The chain employs TRBV27 and TRBJ2-7; TRBD2 matches at 7 bases. The J segment lost 3 bases and the V segment lost 5 bases, leaving 10 bases of the junction unmatched. The CDR3 has 15 residues. In germline, CDR1 is MNHEY, CDR2 SMNVEV (reference sequence). CDR3 sequence reads: CASSPEGRVHYEQYF. CDR3 DNA: TGTGCCAGCAGTCCCGAGGGGAGGGTGCACTACGAGCAGTACTTC.

CDR3 in amino acids: CASSEMSGTGNSPLHF. CDR3 nucleotide sequence: TGTGCCAGCAGTGAAATGTCCGGGACAGGGAATTCACCCCTCCACTTT. The chain links TRBV6-1 to TRBJ1-6; TRBD1 matches at 9 bases. This CDR3 comprises 16 residues. Germline CDR1 and CDR2: MNHNS and SASEGT. J was trimmed by 7 bases and V by 2 bases; bases with no gene match: 6.

In its sample, this clone was seen once. The chain couples TRBV18 to TRBJ1-1, with 9 bases that match TRBD1. The CDR3 is made up of 15 amino acids. Per the germline V gene, CDR1 is KGHSH and CDR2 is LQKENI. V trimming: 0 bases; J trimming: 8 bases; junction bases outside the gene matches: 7. The DNA of the CDR3 is TGTGCCAGCTCACCACCTGCGGGACAGGGAACCGAAGCTTTCTTT. This gives the protein CASSPPAGQGTEAFF. The whole variable domain, remainder taken from reference TRBV18 and TRBJ1-1, is NAGVMQNPRHLVRRRGQEARLRCSPMKGHSHVYWYRQLPEEGLKFMVYLQKENIIDESGMPKERFSAEFPKEGPSILRIQQVVRGDSAAYFCASSPPAGQGTEAFFGQGTRLTVV.

The V gene is TRBV15, the J gene TRBJ1-2; weak D call: TRBD1 (6 bases). Trimming stripped 0 bases from V and 1 base from J, with 15 bases between. Germline CDR1 LNHNV, CDR2 YYDKDF (reference sequence). This CDR3 spans 17 amino acids. This chain's CDR3 is CATSRDRDISGNYGYTF. In nucleotides, the CDR3 is TGTGCCACCAGCAGAGACCGGGACATATCCGGTAACTATGGCTACACCTTC.

The chain is built from TRBV14 and TRBJ2-1, with TRBD1 as a possible D gene (5 bases). The CDR3 covers 16 residues. Germline CDR1 SGHDN, CDR2 FVKESK. Trimming shortened V by 0 bases and J by 2 bases, and 11 bases separated the two germline ends. The CDR3 loop is CASSQDSATAYNEQFF. The DNA of the CDR3 is TGTGCCAGCAGCCAAGATTCTGCGACAGCCTACAATGAGCAGTTCTTC.